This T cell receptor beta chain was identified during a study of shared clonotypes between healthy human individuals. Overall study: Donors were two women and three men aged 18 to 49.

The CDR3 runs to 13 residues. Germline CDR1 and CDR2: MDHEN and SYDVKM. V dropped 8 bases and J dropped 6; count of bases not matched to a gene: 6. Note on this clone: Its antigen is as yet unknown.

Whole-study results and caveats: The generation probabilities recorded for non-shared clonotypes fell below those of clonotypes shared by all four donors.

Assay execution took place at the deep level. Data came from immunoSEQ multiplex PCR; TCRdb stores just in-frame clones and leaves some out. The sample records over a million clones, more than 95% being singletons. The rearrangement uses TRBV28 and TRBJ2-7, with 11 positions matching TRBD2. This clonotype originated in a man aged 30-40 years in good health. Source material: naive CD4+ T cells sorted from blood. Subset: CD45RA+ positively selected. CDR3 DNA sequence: TGTGCCAGCGTACTAGCGGGAGTTCGCGAGCAGTACTTC. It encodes CASVLAGVREQYF.